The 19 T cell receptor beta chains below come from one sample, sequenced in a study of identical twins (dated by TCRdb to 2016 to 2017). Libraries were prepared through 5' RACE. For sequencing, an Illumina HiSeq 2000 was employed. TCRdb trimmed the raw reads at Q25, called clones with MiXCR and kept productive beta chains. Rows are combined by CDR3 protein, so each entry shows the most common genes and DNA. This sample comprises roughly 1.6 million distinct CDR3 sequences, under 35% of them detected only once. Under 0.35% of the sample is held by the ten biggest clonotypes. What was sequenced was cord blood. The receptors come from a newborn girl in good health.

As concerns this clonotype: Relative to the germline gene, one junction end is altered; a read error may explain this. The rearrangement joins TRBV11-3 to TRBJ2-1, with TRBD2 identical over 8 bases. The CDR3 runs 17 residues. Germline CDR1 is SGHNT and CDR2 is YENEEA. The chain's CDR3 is CASTFTRWGLGHNEPFF. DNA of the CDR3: TGTGCCAGCACCTTCACCCGGTGGGGACTAGGGCACAATGAGCCGTTCTTC.

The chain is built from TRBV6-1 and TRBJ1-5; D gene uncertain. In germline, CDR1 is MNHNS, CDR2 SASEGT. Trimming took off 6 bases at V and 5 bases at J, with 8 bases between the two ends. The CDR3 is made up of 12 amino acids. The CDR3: CASRFTDQPQHF. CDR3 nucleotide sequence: TGTGCCAGCAGGTTTACGGATCAGCCCCAGCATTTT.

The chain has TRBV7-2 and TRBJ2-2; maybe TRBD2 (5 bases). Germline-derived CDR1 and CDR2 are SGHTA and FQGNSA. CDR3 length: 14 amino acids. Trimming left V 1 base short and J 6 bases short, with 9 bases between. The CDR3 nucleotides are TGTGCCAGCAGCTTAGTGTCTAGCCCCGGGGAGCTGTTTTTT. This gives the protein CASSLVSSPGELFF.

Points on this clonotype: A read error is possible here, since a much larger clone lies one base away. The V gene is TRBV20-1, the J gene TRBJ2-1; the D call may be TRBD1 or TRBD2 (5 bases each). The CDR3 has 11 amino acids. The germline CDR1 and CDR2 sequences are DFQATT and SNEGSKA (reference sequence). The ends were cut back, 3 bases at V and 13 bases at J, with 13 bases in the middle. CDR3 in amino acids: CSASGAETQFF. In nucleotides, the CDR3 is TGCAGTGCTAGCGGGGCGGAGACCCAGTTCTTC.

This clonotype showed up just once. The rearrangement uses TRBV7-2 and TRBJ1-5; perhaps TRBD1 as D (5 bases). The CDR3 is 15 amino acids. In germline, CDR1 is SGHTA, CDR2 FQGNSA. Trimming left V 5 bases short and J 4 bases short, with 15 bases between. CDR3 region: CASSPEAGPNQPQHF. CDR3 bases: TGTGCCAGCAGCCCAGAGGCAGGGCCAAATCAGCCCCAGCATTTT.

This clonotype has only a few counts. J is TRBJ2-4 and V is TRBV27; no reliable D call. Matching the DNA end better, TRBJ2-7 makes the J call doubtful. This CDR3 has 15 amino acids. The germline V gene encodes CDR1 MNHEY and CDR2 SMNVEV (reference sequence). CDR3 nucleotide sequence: TGTGCCAGCAGTTTATCGGGTTTCCTAACGAACGAGCAGTACTTC. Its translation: CASSLSGFLTNEQYF.

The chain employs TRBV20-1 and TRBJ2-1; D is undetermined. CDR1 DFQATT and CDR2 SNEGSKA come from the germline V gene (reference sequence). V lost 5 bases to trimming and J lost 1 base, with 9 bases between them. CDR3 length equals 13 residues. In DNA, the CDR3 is TGCAGTGCTGCAGCTCTGTCCTACAATGAGCAGTTCTTC. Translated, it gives CSAAALSYNEQFF.

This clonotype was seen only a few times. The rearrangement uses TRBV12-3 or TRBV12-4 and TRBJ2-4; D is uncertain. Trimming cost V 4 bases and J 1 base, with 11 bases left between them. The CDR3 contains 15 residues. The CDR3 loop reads CASSSDQGAKNIQYF. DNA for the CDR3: TGTGCCAGCAGTTCAGATCAAGGGGCCAAAAACATTCAGTACTTC.

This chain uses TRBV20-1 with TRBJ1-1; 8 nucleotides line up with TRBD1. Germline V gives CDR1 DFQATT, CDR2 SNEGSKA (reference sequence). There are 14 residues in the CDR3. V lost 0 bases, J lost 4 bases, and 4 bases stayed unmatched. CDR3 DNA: TGCAGTGCTAGAGAGGGAACAGGGGGCACTGAAGCTTTCTTT. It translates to CSAREGTGGTEAFF.

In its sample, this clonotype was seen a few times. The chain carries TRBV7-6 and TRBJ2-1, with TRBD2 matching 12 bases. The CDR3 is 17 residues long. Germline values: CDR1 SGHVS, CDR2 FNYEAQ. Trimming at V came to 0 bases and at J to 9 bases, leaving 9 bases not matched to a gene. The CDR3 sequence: CASSLAPLAGGLSEQFF. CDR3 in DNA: TGTGCCAGCAGCTTAGCTCCTCTAGCGGGGGGGCTCAGTGAGCAGTTCTTC.

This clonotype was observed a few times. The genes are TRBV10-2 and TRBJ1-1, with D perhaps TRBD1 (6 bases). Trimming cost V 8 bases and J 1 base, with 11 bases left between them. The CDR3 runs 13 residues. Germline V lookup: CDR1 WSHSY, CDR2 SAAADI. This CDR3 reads CASRDKKNTEAFF. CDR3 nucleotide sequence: TGCGCCAGCCGGGACAAGAAGAACACTGAAGCTTTCTTT.

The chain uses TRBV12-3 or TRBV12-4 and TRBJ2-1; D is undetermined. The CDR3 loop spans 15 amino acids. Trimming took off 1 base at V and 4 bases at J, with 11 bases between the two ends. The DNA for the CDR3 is TGTGCCAGCAGTTTAGTGTCTGGTCAATACAATGAGCAGTTCTTC. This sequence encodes CASSLVSGQYNEQFF.

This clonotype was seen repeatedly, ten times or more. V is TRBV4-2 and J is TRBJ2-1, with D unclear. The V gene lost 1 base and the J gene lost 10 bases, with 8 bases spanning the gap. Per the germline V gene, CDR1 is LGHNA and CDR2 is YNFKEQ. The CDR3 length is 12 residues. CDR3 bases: TGTGCCAGCAGCCAAGTTTCATTCGAGCAGTTCTTC. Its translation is CASSQVSFEQFF.

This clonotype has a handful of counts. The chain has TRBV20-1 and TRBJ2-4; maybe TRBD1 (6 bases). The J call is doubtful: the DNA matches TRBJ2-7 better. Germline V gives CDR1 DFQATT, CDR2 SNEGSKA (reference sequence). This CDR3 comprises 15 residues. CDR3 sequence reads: CSARDLTGSLYEQYF. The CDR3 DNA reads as TGCAGTGCTAGAGATTTGACAGGATCCCTCTACGAGCAGTACTTC.

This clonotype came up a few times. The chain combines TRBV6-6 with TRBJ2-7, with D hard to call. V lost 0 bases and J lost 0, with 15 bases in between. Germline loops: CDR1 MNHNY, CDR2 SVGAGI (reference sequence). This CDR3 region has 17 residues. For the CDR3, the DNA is TGTGCCAGCAGTTACTCTTTGACTCCCCCAAGCTCCTACGAGCAGTACTTC. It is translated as CASSYSLTPPSSYEQYF.

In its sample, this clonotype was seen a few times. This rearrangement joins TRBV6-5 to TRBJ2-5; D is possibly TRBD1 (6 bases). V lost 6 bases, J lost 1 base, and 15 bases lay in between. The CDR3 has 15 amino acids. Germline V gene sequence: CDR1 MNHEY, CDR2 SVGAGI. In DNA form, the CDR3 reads TGTGCCAGCAGGGTACGCCAGGGGCCCCAAGAGACCCAGTACTTC. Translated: CASRVRQGPQETQYF.

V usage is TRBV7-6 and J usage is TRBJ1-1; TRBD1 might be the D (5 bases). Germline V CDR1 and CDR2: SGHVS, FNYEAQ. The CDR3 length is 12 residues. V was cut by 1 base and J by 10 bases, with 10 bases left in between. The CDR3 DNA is TGTGCCAGCAGCTTAGGGCAGGGCCCAGCTTTCTTT. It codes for CASSLGQGPAFF.

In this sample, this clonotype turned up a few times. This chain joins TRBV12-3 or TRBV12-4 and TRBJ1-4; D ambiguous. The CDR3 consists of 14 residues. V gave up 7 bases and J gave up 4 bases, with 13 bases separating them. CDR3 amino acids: CASTAGGSNEKLFF. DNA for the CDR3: TGTGCCAGCACCGCGGGAGGGAGTAATGAAAAACTGTTTTTT.

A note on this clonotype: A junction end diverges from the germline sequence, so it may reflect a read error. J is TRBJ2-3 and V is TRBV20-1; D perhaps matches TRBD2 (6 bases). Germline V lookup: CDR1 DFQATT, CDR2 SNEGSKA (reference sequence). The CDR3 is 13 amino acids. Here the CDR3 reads CSAIADPTDAQYF. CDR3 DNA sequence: TGCAGTGCCATAGCGGACCCCACAGATGCGCAGTATTTT.